The source of this TCR beta chain is a study of T-cell reconstitution after alpha-beta-depleted transplantation in children. The CDR3 is 14 residues long. The V end was cut by 3 bases, the J end by 4 bases, with 11 bases between. A library of TCRbeta sequences, prepared with unique molecular identifiers, was generated. From the PCR reads, TCRdb called clonotypes with MiXCR, one entry per CDR3 protein. The sample lists 500,000 or so distinct CDR3 sequences, about 30% seen once, with 2.4% in the top ten. V gene TRBV12-3 or TRBV12-4 combines with J gene TRBJ2-3, with D uncertain. This clonotype was sampled from a human donor who donated a stem cell graft to a child with aplastic anemia. The specimen was PBMCs from the stem cell graft donor, collected from the stem cell graft. The CDR3 region is CASSFGSRPDTQYF. Here the CDR3 DNA reads TGTGCCAGCAGTTTTGGTTCCCGGCCAGATACGCAGTATTTT.